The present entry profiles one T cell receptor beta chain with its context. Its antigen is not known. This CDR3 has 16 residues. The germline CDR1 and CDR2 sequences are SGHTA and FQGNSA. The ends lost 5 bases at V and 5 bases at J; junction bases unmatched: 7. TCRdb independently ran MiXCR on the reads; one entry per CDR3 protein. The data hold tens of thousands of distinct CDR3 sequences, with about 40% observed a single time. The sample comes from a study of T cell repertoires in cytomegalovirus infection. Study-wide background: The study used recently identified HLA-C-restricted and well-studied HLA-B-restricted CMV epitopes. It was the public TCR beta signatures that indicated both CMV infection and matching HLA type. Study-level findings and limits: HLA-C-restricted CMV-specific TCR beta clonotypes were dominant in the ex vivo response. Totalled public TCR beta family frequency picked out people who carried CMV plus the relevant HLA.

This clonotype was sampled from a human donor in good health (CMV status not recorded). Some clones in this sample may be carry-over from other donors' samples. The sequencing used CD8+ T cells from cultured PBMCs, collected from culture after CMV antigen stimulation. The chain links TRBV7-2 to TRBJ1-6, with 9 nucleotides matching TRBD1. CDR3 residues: CASSRRTGANNSPLHF. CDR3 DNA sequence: TGTGCCAGCAGCCGTAGGACAGGGGCAAATAATTCACCCCTCCACTTT.